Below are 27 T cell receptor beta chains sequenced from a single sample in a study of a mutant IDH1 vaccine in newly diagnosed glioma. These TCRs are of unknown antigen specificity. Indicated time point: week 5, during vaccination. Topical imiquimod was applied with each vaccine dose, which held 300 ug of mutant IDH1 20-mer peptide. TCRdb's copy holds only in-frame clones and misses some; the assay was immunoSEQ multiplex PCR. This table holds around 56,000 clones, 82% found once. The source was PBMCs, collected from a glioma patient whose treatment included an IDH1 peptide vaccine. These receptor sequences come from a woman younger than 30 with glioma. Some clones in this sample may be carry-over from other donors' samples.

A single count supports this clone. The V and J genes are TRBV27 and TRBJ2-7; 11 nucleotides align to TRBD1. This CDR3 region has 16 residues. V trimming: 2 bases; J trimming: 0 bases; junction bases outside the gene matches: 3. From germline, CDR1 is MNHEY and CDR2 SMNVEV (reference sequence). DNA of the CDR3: TGTGCCAGCAGTTTACTGGGGACAGGGGGCTCCTACGAGCAGTACTTC. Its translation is CASSLLGTGGSYEQYF.

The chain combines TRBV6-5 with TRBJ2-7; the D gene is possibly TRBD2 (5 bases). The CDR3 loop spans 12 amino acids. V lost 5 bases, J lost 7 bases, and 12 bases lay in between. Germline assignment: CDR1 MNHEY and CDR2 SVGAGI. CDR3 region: CASSRIREEQYF. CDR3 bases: TGTGCCAGCAGTCGGATACGGGAAGAGCAGTACTTC.

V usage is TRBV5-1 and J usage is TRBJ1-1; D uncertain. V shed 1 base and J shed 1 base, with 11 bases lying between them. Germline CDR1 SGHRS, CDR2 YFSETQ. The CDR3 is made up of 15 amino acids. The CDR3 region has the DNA TGCGCCAGCAGCTTGTTAATGAGGCCGAACACTGAAGCTTTCTTT. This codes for CASSLLMRPNTEAFF.

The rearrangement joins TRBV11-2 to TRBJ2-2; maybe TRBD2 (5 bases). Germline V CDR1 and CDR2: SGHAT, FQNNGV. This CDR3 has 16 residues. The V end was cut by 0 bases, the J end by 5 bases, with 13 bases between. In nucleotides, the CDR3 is TGTGCCAGCAGCTTAGATCCGCGTGCGGGTACCGGGGAGCTGTTTTTT. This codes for CASSLDPRAGTGELFF. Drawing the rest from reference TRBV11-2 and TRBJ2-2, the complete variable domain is EAGVAQSPRYKIIEKRQSVAFWCNPISGHATLYWYQQILGQGPKLLIQFQNNGVVDDSQLPKDRFSAERLKGVDSTLKIQPAKLEDSAVYLCASSLDPRAGTGELFFGEGSRLTVL.

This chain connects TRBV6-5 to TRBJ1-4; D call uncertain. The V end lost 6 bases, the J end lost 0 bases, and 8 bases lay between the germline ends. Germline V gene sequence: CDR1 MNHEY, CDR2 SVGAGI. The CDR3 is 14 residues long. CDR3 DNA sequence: TGTGCCAGCAGGGCGACTTCAACTAATGAAAAACTGTTTTTT. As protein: CASRATSTNEKLFF.

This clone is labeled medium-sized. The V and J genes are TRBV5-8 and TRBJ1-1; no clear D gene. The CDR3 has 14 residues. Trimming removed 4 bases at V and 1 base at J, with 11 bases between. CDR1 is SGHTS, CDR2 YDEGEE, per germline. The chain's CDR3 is CASSPGRRNTEAFF. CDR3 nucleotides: TGTGCCAGCAGCCCCGGTCGGCGGAACACTGAAGCTTTCTTT.

The CDR3 DNA sequence: TGTGCCAGCAGCTGGGGACAGGGGATCTATTCACCCCTCCACTTT. Amino acids: CASSWGQGIYSPLHF. V is TRBV5-6 and J is TRBJ1-6; 10 nucleotides agree with TRBD1. V was clipped by 3 bases and J by 8 bases; unmatched bases: 5. There are 15 residues in the CDR3. Looked up from germline, CDR1 is SGHDT and CDR2 is YYEEEE.

CDR3 bases: TGTGCCAGCTCAGCCGGACGGCAGGCTAACTATGGCTACACCTTC. This gives the protein CASSAGRQANYGYTF. The chain joins TRBV18 to TRBJ1-2; D is unclear. Trimming shortened V by 5 bases and J by 0 bases, and 13 bases separated the two germline ends. Germline V gene sequence: CDR1 KGHSH, CDR2 LQKENI. The CDR3 is 15 amino acids.

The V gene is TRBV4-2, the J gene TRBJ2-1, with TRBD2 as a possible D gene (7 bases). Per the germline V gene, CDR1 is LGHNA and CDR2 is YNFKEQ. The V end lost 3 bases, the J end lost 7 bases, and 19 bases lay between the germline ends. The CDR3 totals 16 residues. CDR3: CASSHGLEGGLNEQFF. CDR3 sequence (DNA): TGTGCCAGCAGCCACGGACTCGAGGGGGGGTTGAATGAGCAGTTCTTC.

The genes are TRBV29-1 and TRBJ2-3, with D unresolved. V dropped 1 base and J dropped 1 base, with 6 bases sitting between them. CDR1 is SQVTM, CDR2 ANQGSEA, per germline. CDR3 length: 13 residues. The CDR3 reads CSVEVTGTDTQYF. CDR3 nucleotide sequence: TGCAGCGTTGAAGTCACCGGCACAGATACGCAGTATTTT.

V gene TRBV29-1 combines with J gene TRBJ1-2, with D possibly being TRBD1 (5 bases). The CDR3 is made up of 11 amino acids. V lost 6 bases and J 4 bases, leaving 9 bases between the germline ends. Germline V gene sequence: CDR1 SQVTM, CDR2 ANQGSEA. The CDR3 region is CSVVDIYGYTF. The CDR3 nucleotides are TGCAGCGTCGTGGACATCTATGGCTACACCTTC. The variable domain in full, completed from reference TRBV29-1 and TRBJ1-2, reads SAVISQKPSRDICQRGTSLTIQCQVDSQVTMMFWYRQQPGQSLTLIATANQGSEATYESGFVIDKFPISRPNLTFSTLTVSNMSPEDSSIYLCSVVDIYGYTFGSGTRLTVV.

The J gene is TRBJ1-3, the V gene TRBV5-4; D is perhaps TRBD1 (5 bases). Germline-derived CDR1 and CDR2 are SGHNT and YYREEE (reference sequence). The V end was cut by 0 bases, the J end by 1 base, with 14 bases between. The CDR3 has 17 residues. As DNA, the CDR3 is TGTGCCAGCAGCTTGGATCAGGGCGCCCGGTCTGGAAACACCATATATTTT. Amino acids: CASSLDQGARSGNTIYF.

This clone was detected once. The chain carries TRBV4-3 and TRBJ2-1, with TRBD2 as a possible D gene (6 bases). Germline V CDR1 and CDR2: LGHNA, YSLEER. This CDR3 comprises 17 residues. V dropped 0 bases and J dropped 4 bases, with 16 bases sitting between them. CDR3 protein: CASSQDPGTLKYNEQFF. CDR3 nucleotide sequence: TGCGCCAGCAGCCAAGATCCTGGGACTCTTAAATACAATGAGCAGTTCTTC.

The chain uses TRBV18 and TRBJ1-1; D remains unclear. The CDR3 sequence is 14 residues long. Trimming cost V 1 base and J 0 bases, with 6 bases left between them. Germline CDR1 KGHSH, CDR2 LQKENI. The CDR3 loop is CASSPLGVNTEAFF. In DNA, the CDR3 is TGTGCCAGCTCACCACTGGGAGTGAACACTGAAGCTTTCTTT.

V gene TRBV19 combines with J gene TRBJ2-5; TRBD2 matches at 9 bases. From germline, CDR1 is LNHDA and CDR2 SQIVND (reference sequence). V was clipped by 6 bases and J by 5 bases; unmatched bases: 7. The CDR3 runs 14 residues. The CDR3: CASRPGLAGETQYF. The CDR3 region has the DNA TGTGCCAGTAGGCCGGGACTAGCTGGGGAGACCCAGTACTTC.

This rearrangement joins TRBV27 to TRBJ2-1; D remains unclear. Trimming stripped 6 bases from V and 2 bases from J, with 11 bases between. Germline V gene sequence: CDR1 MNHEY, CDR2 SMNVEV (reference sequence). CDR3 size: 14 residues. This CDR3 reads CASRSAGAYNEQFF. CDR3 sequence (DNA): TGTGCCAGCAGGTCCGCCGGCGCCTACAATGAGCAGTTCTTC.

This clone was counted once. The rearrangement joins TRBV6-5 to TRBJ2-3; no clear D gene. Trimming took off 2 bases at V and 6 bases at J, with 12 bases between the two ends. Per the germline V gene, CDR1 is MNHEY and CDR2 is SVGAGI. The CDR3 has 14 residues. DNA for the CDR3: TGTGCCAGCAGTTACCAATTCAACGGGGATACGCAGTATTTT. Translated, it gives CASSYQFNGDTQYF.

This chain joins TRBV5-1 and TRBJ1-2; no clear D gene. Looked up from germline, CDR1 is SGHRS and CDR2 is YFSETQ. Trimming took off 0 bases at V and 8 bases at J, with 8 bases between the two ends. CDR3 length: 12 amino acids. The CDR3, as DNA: TGCGCCAGCAGCTTGGGACATACGGGCTACACCTTC. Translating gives CASSLGHTGYTF.

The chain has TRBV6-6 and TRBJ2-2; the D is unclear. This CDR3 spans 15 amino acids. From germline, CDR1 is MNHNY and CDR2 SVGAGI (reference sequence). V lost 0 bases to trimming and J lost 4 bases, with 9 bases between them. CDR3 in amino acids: CASSYSTRTTGELFF. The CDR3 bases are TGTGCCAGCAGTTACTCAACGCGAACCACCGGGGAGCTGTTTTTT.

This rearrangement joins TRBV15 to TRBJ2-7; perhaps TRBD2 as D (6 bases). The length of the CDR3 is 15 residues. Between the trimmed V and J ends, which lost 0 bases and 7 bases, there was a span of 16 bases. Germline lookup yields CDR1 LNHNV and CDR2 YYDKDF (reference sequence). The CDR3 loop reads CATSRDWGDKREQYF. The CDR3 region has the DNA TGTGCCACCAGCAGAGATTGGGGGGATAAGAGAGAGCAGTACTTC.

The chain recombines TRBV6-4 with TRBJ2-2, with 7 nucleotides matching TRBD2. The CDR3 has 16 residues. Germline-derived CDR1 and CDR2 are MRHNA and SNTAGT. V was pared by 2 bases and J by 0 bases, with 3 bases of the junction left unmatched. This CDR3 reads CASSDVAGSNTGELFF. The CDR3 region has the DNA TGTGCCAGCAGTGACGTAGCGGGCTCGAACACCGGGGAGCTGTTTTTT.

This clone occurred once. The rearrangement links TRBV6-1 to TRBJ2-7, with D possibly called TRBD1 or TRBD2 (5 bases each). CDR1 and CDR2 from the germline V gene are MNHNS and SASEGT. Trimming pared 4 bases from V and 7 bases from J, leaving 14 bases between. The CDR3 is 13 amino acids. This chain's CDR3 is CASSGGRWMEQYF. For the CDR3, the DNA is TGTGCCAGCAGTGGGGGACGTTGGATGGAGCAGTACTTC.

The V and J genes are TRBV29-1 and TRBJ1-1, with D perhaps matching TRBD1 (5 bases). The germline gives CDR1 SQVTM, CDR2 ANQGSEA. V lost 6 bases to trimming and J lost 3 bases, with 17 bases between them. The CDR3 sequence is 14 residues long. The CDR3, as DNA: TGCAGCGTCCGACGCCCGGGGGTGGACACTGAAGCTTTCTTT. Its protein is CSVRRPGVDTEAFF.

CDR3 amino acids: CASSPNKGSSGNTIYF. CDR3 coding DNA: TGTGCCAGCAGCCCAAATAAGGGGAGCTCTGGAAACACCATATATTTT. The chain combines TRBV14 with TRBJ1-3; D possibly corresponds to TRBD1 (5 bases). Germline V gives CDR1 SGHDN, CDR2 FVKESK. The length of the CDR3 is 16 residues. The V gene lost 4 bases and the J gene lost 0 bases, with 13 bases spanning the gap.

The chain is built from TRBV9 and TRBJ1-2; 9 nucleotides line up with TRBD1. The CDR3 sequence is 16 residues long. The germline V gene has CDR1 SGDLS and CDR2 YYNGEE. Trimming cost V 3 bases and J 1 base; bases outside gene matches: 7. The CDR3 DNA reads TGTGCCAGCAGCGGAACAGGGGGCGGGAGTAACTATGGCTACACCTTC. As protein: CASSGTGGGSNYGYTF. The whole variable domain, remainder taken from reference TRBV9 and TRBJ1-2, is DSGVTQTPKHLITATGQRVTLRCSPRSGDLSVYWYQQSLDQGLQFLIQYYNGEERAKGNILERFSAQQFPDLHSELNLSSLELGDSALYFCASSGTGGGSNYGYTFGSGTRLTVV.

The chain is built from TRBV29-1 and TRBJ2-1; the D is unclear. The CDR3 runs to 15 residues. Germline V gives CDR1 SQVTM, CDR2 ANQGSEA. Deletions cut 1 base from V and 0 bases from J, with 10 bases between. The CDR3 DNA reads TGCAGCGTTGAAGGAGCGCCAAGCTCCTACAATGAGCAGTTCTTC. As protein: CSVEGAPSSYNEQFF.

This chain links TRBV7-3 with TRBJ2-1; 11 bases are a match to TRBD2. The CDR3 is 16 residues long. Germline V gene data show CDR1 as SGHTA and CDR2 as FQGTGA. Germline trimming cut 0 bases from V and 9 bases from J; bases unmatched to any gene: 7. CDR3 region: CASSLTLAGGPGEQFF. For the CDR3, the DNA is TGTGCCAGCAGCTTAACCTTAGCGGGAGGGCCGGGTGAGCAGTTCTTC.